This passage covers 28 T cell receptor beta chains from one sample sequenced in a study of T-cell memory formation after mild COVID-19. One entry per CDR3 protein results from TCRdb running MiXCR on the 5' RACE reads. The sample lists 250,000 to 400,000 distinct CDR3 sequences, 13% to 15% occurring once. Source material: PBMCs or a T cell subset sorted from them (not recorded which). Receptor source: a man between 18 and 29 years old who had mild COVID-19 (a few samples of this study predate the infection). Cell type and time point are not known.

This rearrangement joins TRBV7-2 to TRBJ1-1; no clear D gene. The CDR3 runs to 12 residues. Trimming cost V 8 bases and J 1 base, with 8 bases left between them. Germline V gene lookup returns CDR1 SGHTA and CDR2 FQGNSA. CDR3 amino acids: CASRAPNTEAFF. CDR3 nucleotide sequence: TGTGCCAGCCGGGCGCCGAACACTGAAGCTTTCTTT.

CDR3 sequence: CASSGPGGDNQPQHF. DNA for the CDR3: TGTGCCAGCAGTGGACCTGGGGGGGATAATCAGCCCCAGCATTTT. V gene TRBV25-1 combines with J gene TRBJ1-5; tentative D call: TRBD1 (5 bases). The CDR3 contains 15 residues. Germline CDR1 is MGHDK and CDR2 is SYGVNS. Between the trimmed V and J ends, which lost 4 bases and 4 bases, there was a span of 14 bases.

In its sample, this clonotype was seen once. The chain combines TRBV24-1 with TRBJ2-4; 9 bases match TRBD1. In germline, CDR1 is KGHDR, CDR2 SFDVKD. The CDR3 is 16 residues long. Trimming removed 3 bases from V and 5 bases from J; junction bases left unmatched: 7. The CDR3 sequence: CATSDPGQGRENIQYF. CDR3 in DNA: TGTGCCACCAGTGATCCTGGACAGGGGAGGGAAAACATTCAGTACTTC.

The rearrangement joins TRBV5-6 to TRBJ1-2; a possible D gene is TRBD1 (5 bases). The ends were cut back, 2 bases at V and 4 bases at J, with 18 bases in the middle. The germline V gene encodes CDR1 SGHDT and CDR2 YYEEEE. The CDR3 has 16 residues. CDR3 sequence reads: CASSLDSRGYLYGYTF. The CDR3, as DNA: TGTGCCAGCAGCTTAGACAGCCGGGGATACCTCTATGGCTACACCTTC.

The J gene is TRBJ1-4, the V gene TRBV4-1; TRBD1 matches at 7 bases. The trim removed 4 bases at V and 1 base at J, leaving 12 bases unmatched. The CDR3 is 18 residues long. CDR1 is MGHRA and CDR2 is YSYEKL in the germline V gene. The CDR3 DNA sequence: TGCGCCAGCAGCCTGACAGGGAACCCCTCCGGAACTAATGAAAAACTGTTTTTT. This codes for CASSLTGNPSGTNEKLFF.

Only a few counts were recorded for this clonotype. The rearrangement uses TRBV25-1 and TRBJ1-2; 9 bases are shared with TRBD1. The V gene end was trimmed by 4 bases and the J gene end by 7 bases; junction bases not matched to a gene: 1. The CDR3 is made up of 12 amino acids. Germline lookup yields CDR1 MGHDK and CDR2 SYGVNS. CDR3 sequence (DNA): TGTGCCAGCAGTGTACAGGGGGCTGGCTACACCTTC. Translated, it gives CASSVQGAGYTF.

Worth noting for this clonotype: A much larger clone lies one base from this, so it may be a read error. The genes are TRBV11-1 and TRBJ2-5, with a weak D call TRBD1 (5 bases). Trimming left V 5 bases short and J 3 bases short, with 10 bases between. Per the germline V gene, CDR1 is SGHAT and CDR2 is FQDESV (reference sequence). The CDR3 consists of 13 residues. The CDR3 bases are TGTGCCAGCAGCCCCGACAGTGAAGAGACCCAGTACTTC. Translated: CASSPDSEETQYF.

The chain joins TRBV20-1 to TRBJ2-5; 10 bases agree with TRBD2. The CDR3 is 13 residues long. The ends lost 6 bases at V and 3 bases at J; junction bases unmatched: 4. Germline values: CDR1 DFQATT, CDR2 SNEGSKA (reference sequence). The CDR3 is CSAALAGEETQYF. The CDR3 DNA is TGCAGTGCCGCCCTAGCGGGGGAAGAGACCCAGTACTTC.

In its sample, this clonotype was seen a few times. This sequence joins TRBV20-1 and TRBJ2-4; maybe TRBD2 (6 bases). Germline V gives CDR1 DFQATT, CDR2 SNEGSKA (reference sequence). The CDR3 contains 15 residues. Trimming cost V 0 bases and J 2 bases, with 11 bases left between them. CDR3 residues: CSARDWGEPKNIQYF. As DNA, the CDR3 is TGCAGTGCTAGAGATTGGGGGGAACCCAAAAACATTCAGTACTTC.

Ten or more counts support this clonotype. The J gene is TRBJ2-5, the V gene TRBV7-2; D possibly corresponds to TRBD2 (6 bases). Deletions cut 6 bases from V and 4 bases from J, with 15 bases between. Germline assignment: CDR1 SGHTA and CDR2 FQGNSA. The CDR3 spans 14 residues. The CDR3 here is CASRGSRGVETQYF. The CDR3 nucleotides read TGTGCCAGCAGGGGGTCTCGCGGGGTAGAGACCCAGTACTTC. Drawing the rest from reference TRBV7-2 and TRBJ2-5, the complete variable domain is GAGVSQSPSNKVTEKGKDVELRCDPISGHTALYWYRQSLGQGLEFLIYFQGNSAPDKSGLPSDRFSAERTGGSVSTLTIQRTQQEDSAVYLCASRGSRGVETQYFGPGTRLLVL.

The V call is TRBV2, the J call TRBJ1-3; no definite D call. V gave up 1 base and J gave up 0 bases, with 7 bases separating them. The CDR3 sequence is 15 residues long. Germline assignment: CDR1 SNHLY and CDR2 FYNNEI. DNA of the CDR3: TGTGCCAGCAGTGAAGGGGGTTACTCTGGAAACACCATATATTTT. This sequence encodes CASSEGGYSGNTIYF.

This clonotype was counted many times. J is TRBJ2-5 and V is TRBV12-3 or TRBV12-4; D call uncertain. V was clipped by 6 bases and J by 5 bases, with 10 bases between them. CDR3 length: 12 residues. The CDR3 DNA reads TGTGCCAGCAGGAGAGAGGACGAGACCCAGTACTTC. This encodes CASRREDETQYF.

This sequence joins TRBV18 and TRBJ1-2, with a weak D call TRBD1 (5 bases). V was shortened by 1 base and J by 7 bases, with 16 bases between the two germline ends. Germline assignment: CDR1 KGHSH and CDR2 LQKENI. The CDR3 covers 15 residues. The CDR3 DNA reads as TGTGCCAGCTCACCACTCCTGGAAGAGGGACTTGGCTACACCTTC. As protein: CASSPLLEEGLGYTF. The full variable domain, rest sourced from reference TRBV18 and TRBJ1-2, is NAGVMQNPRHLVRRRGQEARLRCSPMKGHSHVYWYRQLPEEGLKFMVYLQKENIIDESGMPKERFSAEFPKEGPSILRIQQVVRGDSAAYFCASSPLLEEGLGYTFGSGTRLTVV.

The chain uses TRBV4-3 and TRBJ2-6, with D perhaps matching TRBD1 (6 bases). Trimming took off 1 base at V and 0 bases at J, with 13 bases between the two ends. This CDR3 region has 18 residues. Germline loops: CDR1 LGHNA, CDR2 YSLEER. The CDR3 DNA sequence: TGCGCCAGCAGCCAAGGTCCGGGACACATCTCTGGGGCCAACGTCCTGACTTTC. Translated: CASSQGPGHISGANVLTF.

This sequence joins TRBV12-3 or TRBV12-4 and TRBJ2-3; the match to TRBD1 covers 10 bases. The J segment lost 5 bases and the V segment lost 1 base, leaving 3 bases of the junction unmatched. The CDR3 runs to 15 residues. The CDR3 region is CASSLGQGAGDTQYF. For the CDR3, the DNA is TGTGCCAGCAGTTTAGGACAGGGGGCGGGAGATACGCAGTATTTT.

This clonotype occurred a few times. The CDR3 region is CASLRGPNQPQHF. CDR3 DNA sequence: TGTGCCAGCCTGAGGGGTCCCAATCAGCCCCAGCATTTT. The gene calls are TRBV12-3 or TRBV12-4 and TRBJ1-5; possibly TRBD1 for D (5 bases). The CDR3 sequence is 13 residues long. The ends were cut back, 8 bases at V and 3 bases at J, with 11 bases in the middle.

This clonotype has just a few counts. This chain links TRBV7-9 with TRBJ1-4; 8 bases match TRBD1. The V gene end was trimmed by 5 bases and the J gene end by 8 bases; junction bases not matched to a gene: 10. The CDR3 sequence is 15 residues long. Germline V CDR1 and CDR2: SEHNR, FQNEAQ (reference sequence). The CDR3: CASSPQTGVYEKLFF. As DNA, the CDR3 is TGTGCCAGCAGCCCGCAGACAGGGGTTTACGAAAAACTGTTTTTT.

This clonotype has at least ten counts. V and J are TRBV6-5 and TRBJ2-7, with TRBD2 matching 7 bases. Germline V lookup: CDR1 MNHEY, CDR2 SVGAGI. V dropped 4 bases and J dropped 6; count of bases not matched to a gene: 6. This CDR3 is built from 13 residues. The CDR3 DNA sequence: TGTGCCAGCAGTTTTTTCTGGGGGGGCGAGCAGTACTTC. This translates into CASSFFWGGEQYF.

This clonotype was seen a handful of times. The chain has TRBV4-2 and TRBJ1-2; 9 bases are shared with TRBD1. The V gene's germline CDR1 is LGHNA and CDR2 YNFKEQ. The CDR3 has 15 residues. J gave up 4 bases and V 5 bases, and 8 bases lay outside the gene matches. The CDR3 is CASSTHRGQLYGYTF. The CDR3 bases are TGTGCCAGCAGCACCCACAGGGGGCAGCTCTATGGCTACACCTTC.

This clonotype was found a few times. This chain connects TRBV7-8 to TRBJ1-2; tentative D call: TRBD1 (6 bases). Trimming left V 1 base short and J 2 bases short, with 11 bases between. The length of the CDR3 is 15 residues. CDR1 SGHVS and CDR2 FQNEAQ come from the germline V gene. In DNA form, the CDR3 reads TGTGCCAGCAGCTTAGGGACAGCTAAGAACTATGGCTACACCTTC. Encoded protein: CASSLGTAKNYGYTF.

This clonotype was observed at least ten times. The chain carries TRBV6-5 and TRBJ2-2, with D uncertain. This CDR3 is 12 amino acids long. Trimming removed 4 bases at V and 6 bases at J, with 6 bases between. CDR1 is MNHEY and CDR2 is SVGAGI in the germline V gene. The chain's CDR3 is CASSLVPGELFF. CDR3 sequence (DNA): TGTGCCAGCAGTTTGGTCCCCGGGGAGCTGTTTTTT.

This clonotype was detected only a few times. The J gene is TRBJ2-4, the V gene TRBV7-9; no reliable D call. This CDR3 has 14 amino acids. V was pared by 5 bases and J by 1 base, with 9 bases between. Germline V lookup: CDR1 SEHNR, CDR2 FQNEAQ (reference sequence). The CDR3 DNA follows: TGTGCCAGCAGCCCGGACGGGGCCAAAAACATTCAGTACTTC. It specifies CASSPDGAKNIQYF.

The chain joins TRBV11-1 to TRBJ1-1; 8 bases align to TRBD1. Germline lookup yields CDR1 SGHAT and CDR2 FQDESV (reference sequence). There are 13 residues in the CDR3. Trimming removed 5 bases from V and 3 bases from J; junction bases left unmatched: 2. The CDR3 DNA is TGTGCCAGCAGCACGGACAGGGACACTGAAGCTTTCTTT. This translates into CASSTDRDTEAFF.

The table lists this clonotype with a few counts. The chain carries TRBV6-2 or TRBV6-3 and TRBJ1-1; D may be TRBD1 (5 bases). The CDR3 consists of 14 residues. Germline V gene data show CDR1 as MNHEY and CDR2 as SVGEGT. With 5 bases removed from V and 2 bases from J, the gap between germline ends came to 12 bases. CDR3 nucleotides: TGTGCCAGCAGTGTGAATTGGGGCAACACTGAAGCTTTCTTT. Translating gives CASSVNWGNTEAFF.

The V and J genes are TRBV10-2 and TRBJ2-3; unclear D gene. The ends were cut back, 6 bases at V and 6 bases at J, with 13 bases in the middle. This CDR3 is 13 amino acids long. Looked up from germline, CDR1 is WSHSY and CDR2 is SAAADI. The CDR3: CASSASRADTQYF. CDR3 DNA sequence: TGCGCCAGCAGCGCTTCTAGAGCGGATACGCAGTATTTT.

The J gene is TRBJ2-5, the V gene TRBV6-5; D unresolved. This CDR3 is 12 amino acids long. Germline loops: CDR1 MNHEY, CDR2 SVGAGI. V dropped 2 bases and J dropped 7 bases, with 8 bases sitting between them. CDR3 DNA: TGTGCCAGCAGTTACAGGGTGGGGACCCAGTACTTC. Protein sequence: CASSYRVGTQYF.

This clonotype was counted only a few times. This chain connects TRBV6-2 or TRBV6-3 to TRBJ1-2; unclear D gene. The CDR3 sequence is 12 residues long. Trimming stripped 8 bases from V and 3 bases from J, with 10 bases between. The germline V gene encodes CDR1 MNHEY and CDR2 SVGEGT. The CDR3 protein is CASYNGYYGYTF. Written as DNA, the CDR3 is TGTGCCAGCTACAACGGGTACTATGGCTACACCTTC.

CDR3 sequence reads: CASSLVETGGEYGYTF. The CDR3 region has the DNA TGCGCCAGCAGCTTGGTAGAGACAGGGGGCGAGTATGGCTACACCTTC. The rearrangement joins TRBV5-1 to TRBJ1-2; 10 bases are a match to TRBD1. Germline lookup yields CDR1 SGHRS and CDR2 YFSETQ. V shed 0 bases and J 5 bases; nucleotides not matched to a gene: 7. The CDR3 is 16 amino acids. Full variable domain (outside the CDR3, taken from reference TRBV5-1 and TRBJ1-2): KAGVTQTPRYLIKTRGQQVTLSCSPISGHRSVSWYQQTPGQGLQFLFEYFSETQRNKGNFPGRFSGRQFSNSRSEMNVSTLELGDSALYLCASSLVETGGEYGYTFGSGTRLTVV.